This T cell receptor beta chain was recovered during a study of blood T cell repertoires in COVID-19 (dated by TCRdb to the early 2020s). Describing the broader study: Samples from collaborators originated in the United States, Italy and Spain and spanned both the acute and convalescent phases of COVID-19. Sample metadata almost always included a de-identified subject ID, COVID-19 status, age in years and sex. HLA class I and class II types, where available, came from metadata supplied by the sample provider rather than from assay-based typing. The material from the prospective study consisted of cDNA or gDNA derived from T cells, B-cell-depleted T cells, or PBMCs. The repertoires were released in a freely available public database intended as a resource for research on the immune response to SARS-CoV-2. Samples were obtained from the ongoing ImmuneRACE study (first 160 participants) and from some 1,300 subjects provided by 6 global collaborators. The dataset comprised deeply sampled blood TCRbeta repertoires from subjects exposed to, actively infected with, or recovered from COVID-19. Overall results and qualifications from the work: How much clinical and demographic metadata was included differed by source and by participant, and the metadata was provided uncurated.

The collaborating institutions used their own protocols to collect whole blood in K2EDTA tubes. For TCRbeta analysis, collaborators shipped samples in one of three forms: frozen whole blood, isolated PBMCs, or DNA extracted from either of those sample types. A word on this clone: It has no known antigen specificity. The sample holds no much larger clone one base away, and base qualities are not on file.

The immunoSEQ Assay, a bias-controlled multiplex PCR, was used to amplify TCRbeta CDR3 regions from genomic DNA. Per the original workflow: Within the assay, amplification of reference gene primers was used to estimate how many nucleated cells each sample contained. Sequence reads were collapsed and filtered to measure the absolute abundance of every unique TCRbeta CDR3 rearrangement. For each sample, productive Simpson clonality was calculated by taking the square root of Simpson's diversity index across productive rearrangements. TCRdb obtained this table from immuneACCESS and retained in-frame rearrangements with V and J assigned. These tables miss some clones; where compared with another copy, unresolved V genes account for less than half of the shortfall, and the remainder is unexplained. V, J and clone size are those of that table, while D and trimming were read from the DNA. This sample is represented by approximately 180,000 clones; 88% of them were singletons. In total, the top ten clones hold approximately 4% of the sample.

Trimming removed 2 bases from V and 2 bases from J, leaving 9 bases between the germline ends. CDR1 and CDR2, looked up from the germline V gene, are SGHVS and FQNEAQ. The CDR3 measures 14 amino acids from cysteine to phenylalanine. Left in the record is the CDR3 DNA by itself, 42 bases read in frame from the first base. This chain is built from TRBV7-8 and TRBJ2-5, with a tentative D gene TRBD1 over 6 matching bases. Sequencing input: peripheral blood. This sequence originates from a human donor in a cohort sampled during active COVID-19. Read as DNA, the sequence is TGTGCCAGCAGCTTAATACAGGGACAAGAGACCCAGTACTTC. Its protein is CASSLIQGQETQYF.